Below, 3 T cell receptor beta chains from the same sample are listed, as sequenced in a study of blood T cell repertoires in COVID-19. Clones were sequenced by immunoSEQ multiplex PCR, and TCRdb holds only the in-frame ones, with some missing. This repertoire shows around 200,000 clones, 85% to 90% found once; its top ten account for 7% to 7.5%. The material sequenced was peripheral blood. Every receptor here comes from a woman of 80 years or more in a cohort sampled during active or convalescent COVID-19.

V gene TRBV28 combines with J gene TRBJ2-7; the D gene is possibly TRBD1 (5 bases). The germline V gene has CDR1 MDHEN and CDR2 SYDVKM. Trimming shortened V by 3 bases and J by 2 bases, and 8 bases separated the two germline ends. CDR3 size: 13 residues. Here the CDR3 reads CASSLSRAYEQYF. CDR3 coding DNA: TGTGCCAGCAGTTTGTCCAGGGCCTACGAGCAGTACTTC.

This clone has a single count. This CDR3 is CASSYSRQAYEQYF. The CDR3 nucleotides read TGTGCCAGCAGTTATTCTCGACAGGCCTACGAGCAGTACTTC. The gene calls are TRBV6-5 and TRBJ2-7; D possibly corresponds to TRBD1 (6 bases). In germline, CDR1 is MNHEY, CDR2 SVGAGI. Trimming shortened V by 3 bases and J by 2 bases, and 11 bases separated the two germline ends. This CDR3 is built from 14 residues.

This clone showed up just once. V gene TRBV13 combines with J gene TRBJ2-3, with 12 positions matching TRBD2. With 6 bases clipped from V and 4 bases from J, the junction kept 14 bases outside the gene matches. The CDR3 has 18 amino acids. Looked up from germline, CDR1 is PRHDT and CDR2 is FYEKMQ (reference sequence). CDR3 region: CASRLTSGSIPGADTQYF. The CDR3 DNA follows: TGTGCCAGCAGATTGACTAGCGGGAGTATCCCGGGGGCAGATACGCAGTATTTT. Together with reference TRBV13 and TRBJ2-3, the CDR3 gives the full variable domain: AAGVIQSPRHLIKEKRETATLKCYPIPRHDTVYWYQQGPGQDPQFLISFYEKMQSDKGSIPDRFSAQQFSDYHSELNMSSLELGDSALYFCASRLTSGSIPGADTQYFGPGTRLTVL.